This TCR beta chain emerged from a study of blood T cell repertoires in COVID-19. In the study overall: Some COVID-19 samples were acute and others convalescent; all came from the United States, Italy and Spain.

The CDR3 is made up of 16 amino acids. V lost 4 bases, J lost 1 base, and 9 bases stayed unmatched. Germline CDR1 reads MGHRA; CDR2 reads YSYEKL. Study processing details: Counts of nucleated cells, estimated from reference gene primer amplification, were obtained. This table comes from immunoSEQ multiplex PCR, and its TCRdb copy is limited to in-frame clones, with some not included. The DNA was the basis for D and trimming; V, J and clone size are from that table. Among under 200,000 clones listed, less than 90% were seen once. Two negative PCRs, clearance, or symptom resolution had been documented for recovered Cohort 3 donors.

This clonotype was obtained from a woman between 50 and 59 years old who had recovered from COVID-19. V and J are TRBV4-1 and TRBJ1-1; 7 bases agree with TRBD1. The material sequenced was PBMCs or T cells enriched from blood (not recorded which). In DNA form, the CDR3 reads TGCGCCAGCAGCCGGGGGACAGCTGTTCAGAACACTGAAGCTTTCTTT. Protein: CASSRGTAVQNTEAFF.